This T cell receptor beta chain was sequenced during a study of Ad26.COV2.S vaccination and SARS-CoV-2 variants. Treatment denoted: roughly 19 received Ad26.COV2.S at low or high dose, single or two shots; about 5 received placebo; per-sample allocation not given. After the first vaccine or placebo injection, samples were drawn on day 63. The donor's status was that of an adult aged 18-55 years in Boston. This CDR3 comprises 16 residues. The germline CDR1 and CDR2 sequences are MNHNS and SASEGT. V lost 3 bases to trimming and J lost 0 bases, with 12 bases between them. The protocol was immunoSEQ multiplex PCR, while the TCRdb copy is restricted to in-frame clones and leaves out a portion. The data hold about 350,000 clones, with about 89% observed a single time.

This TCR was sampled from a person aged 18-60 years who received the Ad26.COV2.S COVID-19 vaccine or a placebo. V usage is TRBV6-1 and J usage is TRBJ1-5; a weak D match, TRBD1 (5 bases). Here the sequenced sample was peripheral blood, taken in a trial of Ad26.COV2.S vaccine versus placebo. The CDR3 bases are TGTGCCAGCAGTGACGGGACTTTCTATAGCAATCAGCCCCAGCATTTT. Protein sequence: CASSDGTFYSNQPQHF.